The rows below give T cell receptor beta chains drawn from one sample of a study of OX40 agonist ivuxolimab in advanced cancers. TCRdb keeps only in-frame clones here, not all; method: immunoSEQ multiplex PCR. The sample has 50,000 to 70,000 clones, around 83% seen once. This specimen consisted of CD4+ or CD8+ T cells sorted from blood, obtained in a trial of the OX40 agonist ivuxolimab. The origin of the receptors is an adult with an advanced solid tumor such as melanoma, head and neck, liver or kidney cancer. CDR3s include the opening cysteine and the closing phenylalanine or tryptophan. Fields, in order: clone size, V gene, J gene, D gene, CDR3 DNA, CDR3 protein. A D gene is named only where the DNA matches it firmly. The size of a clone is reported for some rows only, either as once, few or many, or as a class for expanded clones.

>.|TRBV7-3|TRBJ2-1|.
TGTGCCAGCAGCTTATCGGCGGACAATGAGCAGTTCTTC
CASSLSADNEQFF
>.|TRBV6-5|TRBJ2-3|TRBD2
TGTGCCAGCAGATCTGGGGGGGGTAGCACAGATACGCAGTATTTT
CASRSGGGSTDTQYF
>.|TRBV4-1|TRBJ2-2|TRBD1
TGCGCCAGCAGCCAAAAACAGGGGGTGGTGAACACCGGGGAGCTGTTTTTT
CASSQKQGVVNTGELFF
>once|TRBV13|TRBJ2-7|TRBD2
TGTGCCAGCAGCATAAATCCTGGGACTAGCGCCTACGAGCAGTACTTC
CASSINPGTSAYEQYF
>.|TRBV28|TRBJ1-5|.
TGTGCCAGCACCCCCGGGGGGGAAAACAATCAGCCCCAGCATTTT
CASTPGGENNQPQHF
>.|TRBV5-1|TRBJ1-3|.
TGCGCCAGCAGCTCCGTCTCTGGAAACACCATATATTTT
CASSSVSGNTIYF
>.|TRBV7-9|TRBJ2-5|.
TGTGCCAGCAGCGTCGGGTTTTTACGTAGACAAGAGACCCAGTACTTC
CASSVGFLRRQETQYF
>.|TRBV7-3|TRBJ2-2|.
TGTGCCAGCAGCTTAGGGGACCGAAACACCGGGGAGCTGTTTTTT
CASSLGDRNTGELFF
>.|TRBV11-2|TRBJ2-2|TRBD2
TGTGCCAGCAGTTTATCCCGACTAGCGGGAGTGGTCGGGGAGCTGTTTTTT
CASSLSRLAGVVGELFF
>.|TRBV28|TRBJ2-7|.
TGTGCCAGCAGTCCGACAGGCCCCTACGAGCAGTACTTC
CASSPTGPYEQYF
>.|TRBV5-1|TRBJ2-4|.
TGCGCCAGCAGCCCGGACTCCACGGCCAACATTCAGTACTTC
CASSPDSTANIQYF
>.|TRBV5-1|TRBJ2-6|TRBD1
TGCGCCAGCAGCGGGGACAGGGTTCACGGGGCCAACGTCCTGACTTTC
CASSGDRVHGANVLTF
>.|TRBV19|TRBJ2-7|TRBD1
TGTGCCAGTAGTATGGCGACAGGGGGCGTCTACGAGCAGTACTTC
CASSMATGGVYEQYF
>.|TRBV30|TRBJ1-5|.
TGTGCCTGGACCCGCGGGGGCCTCGATCAGCCCCAGCATTTT
CAWTRGGLDQPQHF